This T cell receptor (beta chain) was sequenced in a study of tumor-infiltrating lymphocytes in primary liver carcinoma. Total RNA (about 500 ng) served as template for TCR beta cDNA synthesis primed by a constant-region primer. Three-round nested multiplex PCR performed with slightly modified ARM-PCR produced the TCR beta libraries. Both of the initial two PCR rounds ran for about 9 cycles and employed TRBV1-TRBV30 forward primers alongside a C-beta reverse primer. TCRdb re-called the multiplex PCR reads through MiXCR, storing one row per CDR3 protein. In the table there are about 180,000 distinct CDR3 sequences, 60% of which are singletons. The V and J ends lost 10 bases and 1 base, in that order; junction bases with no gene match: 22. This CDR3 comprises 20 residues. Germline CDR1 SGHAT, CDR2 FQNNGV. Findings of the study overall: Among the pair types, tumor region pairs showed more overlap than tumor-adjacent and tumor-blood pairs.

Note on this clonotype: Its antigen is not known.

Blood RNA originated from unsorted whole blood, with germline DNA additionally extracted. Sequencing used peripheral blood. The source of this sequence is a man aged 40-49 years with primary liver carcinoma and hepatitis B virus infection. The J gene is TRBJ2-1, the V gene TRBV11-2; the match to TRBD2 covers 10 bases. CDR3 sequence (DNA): TGTGCCACTAGCTTAAGGGTGGGTAGCGGGAGGCCTAGGTCCTACAATGAGCAGTTCTTC. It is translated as CATSLRVGSGRPRSYNEQFF.